This T cell receptor beta chain was recovered during a study of cytomegalovirus exposure and HLA in healthy donors. Study-wide results and limits: A list of roughly 160 TCR beta chains associated with cytomegalovirus was given. The classifier reportedly diagnosed cytomegalovirus status with high sensitivity and specificity. Many donors shared some public TCRs, even though most TCR sequences were rare.

Germline values: CDR1 MNHNY, CDR2 SVGAGI (reference sequence). Trimming shortened V by 3 bases and J by 3 bases, and 5 bases separated the two germline ends. This CDR3 is built from 12 residues. The donors were members of the roughly 130-subject validation cohort (separate from the roughly 700-subject first cohort). Concerning this clone itself: Its specificity is unknown.

Sequenced by immunoSEQ multiplex PCR; TCRdb stores in-frame clones only, minus some. Altogether about 98,000 clones are present, about 95% being singletons, with the ten largest covering 0.7% to 0.9%. The sequencing input was PBMCs. J is TRBJ1-1 and V is TRBV6-6; no definite D call. The sequence derives from a woman under 30 in good health and CMV-seronegative. The CDR3 region has the DNA TGTGCCAGCAGTTATGAGGACACTGAAGCTTTCTTT. The encoded protein is CASSYEDTEAFF.